A selection of T cell receptor beta chains follows, all from one sample in a study of blood T cell repertoires in COVID-19. Here immunoSEQ multiplex PCR was the method, and the copy in TCRdb shows in-frame clones only, minus some. The table lists about 53,000 clones, 75% to 90% of them singletons. Sequencing was done on a sample of peripheral blood. All receptors come from a man older than 75 with acute or convalescent COVID-19. Each CDR3 is given with its conserved first and last residue. D genes are given only for firm matches. Some rows mark clone size as missing; the rest say once, few, many or name a class of expanded clone.

CDR3 protein	CDR3 DNA	D gene	clone size	V gene	J gene
CASSPRGLNSNQPQHF	TGTGCCAGTAGTCCGCGGGGCCTAAATAGCAATCAGCCCCAGCATTTT	.	few	TRBV19	TRBJ1-5
CASSSGTTNYGYTF	TGTGCCAGCAGTTCCGGGACAACTAACTATGGCTACACCTTC	.	once	TRBV27	TRBJ1-2
CASSLRQGTNEKLFF	TGTGCCAGCAGCCTCCGACAGGGTACTAATGAAAAACTGTTTTTT	TRBD1	.	TRBV4-2	TRBJ1-4
CASSVAWVAGNTDTQYF	TGTGCCAGCAGCGTAGCGTGGGTAGCGGGAAACACAGATACGCAGTATTTT	TRBD2	.	TRBV9	TRBJ2-3
CASSMGQVAKNIQYF	TGTGCCAGTAGTATGGGACAGGTAGCCAAAAACATTCAGTACTTC	TRBD1	.	TRBV19	TRBJ2-4
CASSIGETHNNEQFF	TGTGCCAGTAGTATAGGAGAGACACACAACAATGAGCAGTTCTTC	.	.	TRBV19	TRBJ2-1
CASSIGRPLRGQNTEAFF	TGTGCCAGTAGTATAGGTAGGCCTCTCCGAGGACAGAACACTGAAGCTTTCTTT	.	.	TRBV19	TRBJ1-1
CASSPRRAGGPHEQYF	TGTGCCAGCAGCCCCCGTAGGGCGGGGGGGCCCCACGAGCAGTACTTC	TRBD2	.	TRBV5-4	TRBJ2-7
CASSLGQGAGNTIYF	TGTGCCAGCAGCTTAGGACAGGGGGCTGGAAACACCATATATTTT	TRBD1	.	TRBV11-2	TRBJ1-3
CASSAAGQGAGDTQYF	TGTGCCAGCAGCGCCGCGGGACAGGGGGCGGGAGATACGCAGTATTTT	TRBD1	.	TRBV9	TRBJ2-3
CASSVELAGRGEQFF	TGTGCCAGCAGCGTAGAACTAGCGGGGCGGGGTGAGCAGTTCTTC	TRBD2	.	TRBV9	TRBJ2-1
CASSLYGVSGANVLTF	TGTGCCAGCAGTTTATACGGGGTTTCTGGGGCCAACGTCCTGACTTTC	.	.	TRBV6-6	TRBJ2-6
CASSLGGVRAYEQYF	TGTGCCAGCAGCTTGGGGGGGGTCAGGGCCTACGAGCAGTACTTC	.	.	TRBV5-4	TRBJ2-7
CASSVSDRENSPLHF	TGTGCCAGCAGCGTATCCGACAGGGAAAATTCACCCCTCCACTTT	TRBD1	.	TRBV9	TRBJ1-6
CASSDVGSNQPQHF	TGTGCCAGCAGCGATGTCGGTAGCAATCAGCCCCAGCATTTT	.	once	TRBV6-5	TRBJ1-5
CASSQRSGYEQYF	TGTGCCAGTAGCCAGCGATCGGGCTACGAGCAGTACTTC	.	.	TRBV19	TRBJ2-7
CASSMGGLSSYNSPLHF	TGCGCCAGCAGCATGGGGGGACTGAGCTCCTATAATTCACCCCTCCACTTT	.	.	TRBV5-1	TRBJ1-6
CASSPDRPNTEAFF	TGCGCCAGCAGCCCCGACAGACCTAACACTGAAGCTTTCTTT	.	.	TRBV5-1	TRBJ1-1
CATSDLPGVLNEKLFF	TGTGCCACCAGTGATTTGCCGGGAGTCCTTAATGAAAAACTGTTTTTT	.	.	TRBV24-1	TRBJ1-4
CASSLDRGVYGYTF	TGTGCCAGCAGCCTCGACAGGGGGGTCTATGGCTACACCTTC	TRBD1	few	TRBV5-4	TRBJ1-2
CASSLGDVVYYDTQYF	TGCGCCAGCAGCTTGGGAGATGTGGTGTATTATGATACGCAGTATTTT	.	.	TRBV5-1	TRBJ2-3
CASRAGQSTDTQYF	TGTGCCAGCAGAGCGGGCCAGAGCACAGATACGCAGTATTTT	.	.	TRBV2	TRBJ2-3
CASSNPGQGASYEQYF	TGTGCCAGTAGTAATCCGGGACAGGGGGCCTCCTACGAGCAGTACTTC	TRBD1	once	TRBV19	TRBJ2-7
CASSLQGGNQPQHF	TGTGCCAGCAGCTTACAGGGGGGGAATCAGCCCCAGCATTTT	TRBD1	.	TRBV9	TRBJ1-5
CASSADRRVTDTQYF	TGTGCCAGCAGCGCGGACAGGCGAGTCACAGATACGCAGTATTTT	TRBD1	.	TRBV9	TRBJ2-3
CASSLWTGAGNTEAFF	TGCGCCAGCAGCCTCTGGACAGGGGCAGGGAATACTGAAGCTTTCTTT	TRBD1	.	TRBV5-1	TRBJ1-1
CASSFRDRATGELFF	TGTGCCAGCAGCTTCCGGGACAGGGCTACCGGGGAGCTGTTTTTT	TRBD1	.	TRBV5-8	TRBJ2-2
CASSLELTTPTDTQYF	TGTGCCAGCAGCTTGGAATTGACTACCCCCACAGATACGCAGTATTTT	.	.	TRBV5-5	TRBJ2-3
CSVERQAQADTQYF	TGCAGCGTAGAACGACAGGCGCAAGCAGATACGCAGTATTTT	.	.	TRBV29-1	TRBJ2-3
CASSRSGEGETQYF	TGTGCCAGCAGCCGTAGCGGGGAGGGAGAGACCCAGTACTTC	TRBD2	.	TRBV7-6	TRBJ2-5
CASSPGSASSGNTIYF	TGCGCCAGCAGCCCAGGGTCGGCTAGCTCTGGAAACACCATATATTTT	.	.	TRBV5-1	TRBJ1-3
CASSRDRNRQETQYF	TGTGCCAGCAGCCGGGACAGGAATCGCCAAGAGACCCAGTACTTC	TRBD1	.	TRBV6-5	TRBJ2-5
CASSFSTPSDEQFF	TGTGCCAGCAGCTTCTCGACACCTTCTGATGAGCAGTTCTTC	.	.	TRBV5-5	TRBJ2-1
CASSQLDRGGELFF	TGTGCCAGCAGCCAACTAGACAGGGGCGGGGAGCTGTTTTTT	TRBD1	.	TRBV3-1/TRBV3-2	TRBJ2-2
CASSSSGGNTGELFF	TGTGCCAGCAGTTCTAGCGGGGGAAACACCGGGGAGCTGTTTTTT	TRBD2	few	TRBV7-6	TRBJ2-2
CASSSYLDKGNTEAFF	TGTGCCAGCAGCTCATACTTGGACAAGGGCAACACTGAAGCTTTCTTT	.	.	TRBV7-2	TRBJ1-1
CASRGTGTNEKLFF	TGTGCCAGCAGGGGGACAGGGACTAATGAAAAACTGTTTTTT	TRBD1	.	TRBV6-5	TRBJ1-4
CASSPTGTAGNTIYF	TGTGCCAGCAGCCCTACAGGGACCGCTGGAAACACCATATATTTT	.	.	TRBV28	TRBJ1-3
CSAARGAGQPQHF	TGCAGCGCAGCCCGGGGGGCGGGTCAGCCCCAGCATTTT	.	.	TRBV29-1	TRBJ1-5
CASIRTGANYGYTF	TGTGCCAGCATCAGGACAGGGGCCAACTATGGCTACACCTTC	.	.	TRBV21-1	TRBJ1-2
CASSDPATSSLGEQYF	TGTGCCAGTAGTGACCCTGCAACTAGCTCCTTAGGCGAGCAGTACTTC	.	.	TRBV19	TRBJ2-7
CASSPDSAGNQPQHF	TGTGCCAGCAGCCCGGACAGTGCGGGCAATCAGCCCCAGCATTTT	.	.	TRBV7-2	TRBJ1-5